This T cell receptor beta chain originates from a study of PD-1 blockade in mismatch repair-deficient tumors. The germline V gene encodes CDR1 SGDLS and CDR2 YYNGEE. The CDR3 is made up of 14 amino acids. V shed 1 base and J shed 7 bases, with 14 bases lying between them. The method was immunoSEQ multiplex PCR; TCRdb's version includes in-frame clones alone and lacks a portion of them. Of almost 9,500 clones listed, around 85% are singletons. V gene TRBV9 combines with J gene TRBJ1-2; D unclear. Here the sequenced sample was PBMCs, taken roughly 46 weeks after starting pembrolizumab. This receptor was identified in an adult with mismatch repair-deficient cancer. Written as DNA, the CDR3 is TGTGCCAGCAGCGTACCCAACGGGGAGGGTGGCTACACCTTC. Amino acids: CASSVPNGEGGYTF.